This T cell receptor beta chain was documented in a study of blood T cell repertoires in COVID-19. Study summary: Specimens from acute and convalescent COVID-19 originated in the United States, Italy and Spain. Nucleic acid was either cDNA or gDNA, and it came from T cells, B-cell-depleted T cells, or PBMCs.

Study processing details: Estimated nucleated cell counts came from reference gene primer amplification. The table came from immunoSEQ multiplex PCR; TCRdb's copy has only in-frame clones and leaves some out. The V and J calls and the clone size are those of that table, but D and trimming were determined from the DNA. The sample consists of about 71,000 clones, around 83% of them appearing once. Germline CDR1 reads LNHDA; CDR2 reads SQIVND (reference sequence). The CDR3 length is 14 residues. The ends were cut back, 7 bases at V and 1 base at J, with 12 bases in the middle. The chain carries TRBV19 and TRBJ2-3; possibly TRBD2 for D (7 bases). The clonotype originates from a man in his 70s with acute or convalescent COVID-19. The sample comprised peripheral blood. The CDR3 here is CASTGGAGTDTQYF. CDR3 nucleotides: TGTGCCAGTACGGGGGGCGCCGGCACAGATACGCAGTATTTT.